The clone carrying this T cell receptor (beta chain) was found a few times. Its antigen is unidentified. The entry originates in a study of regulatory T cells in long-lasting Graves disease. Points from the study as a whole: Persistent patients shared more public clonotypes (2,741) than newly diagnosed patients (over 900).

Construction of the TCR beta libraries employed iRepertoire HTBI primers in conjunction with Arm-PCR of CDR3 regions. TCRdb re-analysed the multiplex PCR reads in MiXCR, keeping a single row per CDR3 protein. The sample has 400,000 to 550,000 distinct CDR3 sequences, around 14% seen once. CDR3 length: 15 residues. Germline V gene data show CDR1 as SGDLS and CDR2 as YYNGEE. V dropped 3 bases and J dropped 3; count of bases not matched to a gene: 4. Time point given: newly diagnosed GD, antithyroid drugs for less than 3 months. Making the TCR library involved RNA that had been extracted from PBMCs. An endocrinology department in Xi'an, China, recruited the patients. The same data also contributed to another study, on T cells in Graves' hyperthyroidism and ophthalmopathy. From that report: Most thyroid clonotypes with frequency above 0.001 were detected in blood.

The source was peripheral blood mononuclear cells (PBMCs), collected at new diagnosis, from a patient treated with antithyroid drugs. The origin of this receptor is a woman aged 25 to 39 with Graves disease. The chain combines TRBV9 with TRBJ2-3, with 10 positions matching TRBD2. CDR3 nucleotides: TGTGCCAGCAGCGGTAGCGGGAGGCTGACAGATACGCAGTATTTT. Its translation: CASSGSGRLTDTQYF.